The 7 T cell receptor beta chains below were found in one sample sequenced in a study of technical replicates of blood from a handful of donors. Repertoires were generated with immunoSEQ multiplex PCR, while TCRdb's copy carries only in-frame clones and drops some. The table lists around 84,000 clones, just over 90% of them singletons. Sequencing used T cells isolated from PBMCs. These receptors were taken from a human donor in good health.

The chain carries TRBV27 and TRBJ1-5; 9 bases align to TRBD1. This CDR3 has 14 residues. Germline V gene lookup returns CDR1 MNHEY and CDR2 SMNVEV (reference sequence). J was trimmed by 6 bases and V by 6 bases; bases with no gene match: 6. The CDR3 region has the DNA TGTGCCAGCAGGATCACAGGGGGCGGTCAGCCCCAGCATTTT. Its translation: CASRITGGGQPQHF.

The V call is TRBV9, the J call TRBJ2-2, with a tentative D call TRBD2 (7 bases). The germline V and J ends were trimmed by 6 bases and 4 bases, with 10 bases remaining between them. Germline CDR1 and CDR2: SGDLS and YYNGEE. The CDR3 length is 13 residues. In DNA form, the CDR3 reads TGTGCCAGCAATAGGGGGGGCACCGGGGAGCTGTTTTTT. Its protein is CASNRGGTGELFF.

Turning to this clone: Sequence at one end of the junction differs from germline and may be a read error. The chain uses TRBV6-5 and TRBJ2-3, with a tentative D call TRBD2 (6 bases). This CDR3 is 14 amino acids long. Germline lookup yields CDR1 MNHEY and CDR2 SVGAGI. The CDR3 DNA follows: TGTGCCAGCAGTTACTCGAGTGGTGGGACTGAATTGAATTTT. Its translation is CASSYSSGGTELNF.

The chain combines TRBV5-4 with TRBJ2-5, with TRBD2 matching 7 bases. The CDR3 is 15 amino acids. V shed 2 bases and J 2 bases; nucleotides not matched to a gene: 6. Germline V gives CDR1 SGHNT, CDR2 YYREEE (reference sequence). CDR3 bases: TGTGCCAGCAGCTTTACTCTAGCGGATCAAGAGACCCAGTACTTC. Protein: CASSFTLADQETQYF.

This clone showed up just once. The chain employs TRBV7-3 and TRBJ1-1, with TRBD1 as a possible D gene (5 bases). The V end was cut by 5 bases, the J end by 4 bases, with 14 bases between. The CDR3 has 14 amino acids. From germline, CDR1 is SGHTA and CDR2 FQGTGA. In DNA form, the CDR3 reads TGTGCCAGCAGCCTGGGGGGGTCTGGCACTGAAGCTTTCTTT. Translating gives CASSLGGSGTEAFF.

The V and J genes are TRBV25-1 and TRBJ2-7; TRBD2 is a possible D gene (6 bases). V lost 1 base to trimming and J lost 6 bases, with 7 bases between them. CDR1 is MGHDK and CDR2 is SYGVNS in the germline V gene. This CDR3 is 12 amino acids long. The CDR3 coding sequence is TGTGCCAGCAGTGAATCCGGGGGCGAGCAGTACTTC. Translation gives CASSESGGEQYF.

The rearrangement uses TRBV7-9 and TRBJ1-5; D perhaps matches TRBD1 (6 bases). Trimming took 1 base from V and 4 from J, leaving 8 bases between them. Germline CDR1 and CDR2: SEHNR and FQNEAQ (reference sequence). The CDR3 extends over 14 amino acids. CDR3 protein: CASSLVDSNQPQHF. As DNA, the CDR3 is TGTGCCAGCAGCTTAGTGGACAGTAATCAGCCCCAGCATTTT. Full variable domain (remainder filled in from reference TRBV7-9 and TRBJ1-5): DTGVSQNPRHKITKRGQNVTFRCDPISEHNRLYWYRQTLGQGPEFLTYFQNEAQLEKSRLLSDRFSAERPKGSFSTLEIQRTEQGDSAMYLCASSLVDSNQPQHFGDGTRLSIL.